The 30 T cell receptor beta chains given below trace back to one sample, sequenced in a study of blood T cells in healthy people across ages. Then a second PCR, running roughly 7 to 12 cycles, was carried out with a sample-barcoded 5' primer and a J-beta primer mix. TCRdb re-called the 5' RACE reads through MiXCR, storing one row per CDR3 protein. The sample holds roughly 1.6 million distinct CDR3 sequences; about 31% are singletons and the top ten take around 11%. The source material was blood. Every receptor here comes from a woman younger than 45 in good health.

V usage is TRBV27 and J usage is TRBJ2-1, with a tentative D call TRBD2 (6 bases). The germline V and J ends were trimmed by 6 bases and 9 bases, with 24 bases remaining between them. The V gene's germline CDR1 is MNHEY and CDR2 SMNVEV (reference sequence). The CDR3 is 16 residues long. The CDR3 sequence: CASRLRSWGFGSEQFF. Here the CDR3 DNA reads TGTGCCAGCAGATTAAGATCCTGGGGATTCGGGAGTGAGCAGTTCTTC.

This clonotype came up a few times. The J gene is TRBJ2-7, the V gene TRBV4-1; no clear D. Trimming removed 5 bases at V and 1 base at J, with 15 bases between. CDR3 length equals 15 residues. Germline CDR1 reads MGHRA; CDR2 reads YSYEKL. The DNA for the CDR3 is TGCGCCAGCAGCGCGACGGCGTTTTCTTCCTACGAGCAGTACTTC. This codes for CASSATAFSSYEQYF.

The chain links TRBV6-2 or TRBV6-3 to TRBJ1-6, with D unresolved. The CDR3 has 13 amino acids. Germline CDR1 is MNHEY and CDR2 is SVGEGT. Trimming pared 5 bases from V and 7 bases from J, leaving 9 bases between. In DNA, the CDR3 is TGTGCCAGCAGTGACGGTGGAAATTCACCCCTCCACTTT. This gives the protein CASSDGGNSPLHF.

The chain joins TRBV5-6 to TRBJ2-7, with D perhaps assigned TRBD1 or TRBD2 (6 bases each). The V and J ends lost 4 bases and 5 bases respectively, with 16 bases between them. The CDR3 is 14 amino acids. CDR1 and CDR2 (germline): SGHDT, YYEEEE. CDR3 loop: CASSPWRGVNEQYF. DNA of the CDR3: TGTGCCAGCAGCCCCTGGAGGGGGGTTAACGAGCAGTACTTC.

This clonotype was seen more than once but under ten times. The chain has TRBV27 and TRBJ2-7; the D is unclear. Germline CDR1 MNHEY, CDR2 SMNVEV (reference sequence). V dropped 5 bases and J dropped 4 bases, with 12 bases sitting between them. This CDR3 has 13 amino acids. CDR3 coding DNA: TGTGCCAGCAGTCTCTTCGTGGGGTACGAGCAGTACTTC. It codes for CASSLFVGYEQYF.

The V gene is TRBV27, the J gene TRBJ1-4; D gene ambiguous. CDR1 MNHEY and CDR2 SMNVEV come from the germline V gene (reference sequence). This CDR3 comprises 14 residues. Trimming took off 7 bases at V and 7 bases at J, with 16 bases between the two ends. In DNA, the CDR3 is TGTGCCAGCAATATCCGGGTGGTTCTTGAAAAACTGTTTTTT. Translated, it gives CASNIRVVLEKLFF. The variable domain in full, completed from reference TRBV27 and TRBJ1-4, reads EAQVTQNPRYLITVTGKKLTVTCSQNMNHEYMSWYRQDPGLGLRQIYYSMNVEVTDKGDVPEGYKVSRKEKRNFPLILESPSPNQTSLYFCASNIRVVLEKLFFGSGTQLSVL.

This clonotype came up a few times. The chain links TRBV28 to TRBJ2-3, with D possibly being TRBD1 (5 bases). V was cut by 8 bases and J by 0 bases, with 15 bases left in between. The CDR3 length is 15 residues. The germline gives CDR1 MDHEN, CDR2 SYDVKM. The CDR3 loop is CASDSEGASTDTQYF. The CDR3 DNA follows: TGTGCCAGCGATTCAGAAGGGGCTAGCACAGATACGCAGTATTTT.

The chain links TRBV7-3 to TRBJ2-3; 8 positions agree with TRBD2. Looked up from germline, CDR1 is SGHTA and CDR2 is FQGTGA. This CDR3 has 16 residues. V was pared by 5 bases and J by 8 bases, with 15 bases of the junction left unmatched. The CDR3 nucleotides read TGTGCCAGCAGCAAACCCGTAGGACTAGCCTTGGGTACGCAGTATTTT. Its translation is CASSKPVGLALGTQYF.

The chain is built from TRBV9 and TRBJ2-7, with 7 bases identical to TRBD1. The J segment lost 3 bases and the V segment lost 2 bases, leaving 5 bases of the junction unmatched. Germline CDR1 and CDR2: SGDLS and YYNGEE. The CDR3 runs 14 residues. In DNA form, the CDR3 reads TGTGCCAGCAGCGTTGGGACAGACTACTACGAGCAGTACTTC. Amino acids: CASSVGTDYYEQYF.

This chain uses TRBV27 with TRBJ2-3, with a tentative D call TRBD1 (6 bases). Trimming shortened V by 0 bases and J by 2 bases, and 12 bases separated the two germline ends. Germline assignment: CDR1 MNHEY and CDR2 SMNVEV (reference sequence). The CDR3 runs to 16 residues. The DNA of the CDR3 is TGTGCCAGCAGTTTATCTGACGCAGGGGTCACAGATACGCAGTATTTT. This sequence encodes CASSLSDAGVTDTQYF.

This clonotype was counted a few times. The V and J genes are TRBV30 and TRBJ2-3, with TRBD1 identical over 7 bases. Germline trimming cut 0 bases from V and 2 bases from J; bases unmatched to any gene: 8. Germline V gene lookup returns CDR1 GTSNPN and CDR2 SVGIG (reference sequence). CDR3 size: 16 residues. The CDR3 DNA reads as TGTGCCTGGAGTGTAGGGGACAGCTACCACACAGATACGCAGTATTTT. Translation gives CAWSVGDSYHTDTQYF.

The chain carries TRBV7-2 and TRBJ2-5; perhaps TRBD2 as D (5 bases). The CDR3 has 16 amino acids. Trimming removed 10 bases at V and 1 base at J, with 22 bases between. Germline V gives CDR1 SGHTA, CDR2 FQGNSA. The CDR3 bases are TGTGCCAACACCAATAATCTATACGGAGGCCAAGAGACCCAGTACTTC. As protein: CANTNNLYGGQETQYF.

The sample holds a few counts of this clonotype. This sequence joins TRBV20-1 and TRBJ2-1; maybe TRBD2 (5 bases). CDR3 length: 15 amino acids. CDR1 and CDR2 from the germline V gene are DFQATT and SNEGSKA (reference sequence). CDR3 in DNA: TGCAGCCCACTCAGGCTAGCCTCCTCCTACAATGAGCAGTTCTTC. As protein: CSPLRLASSYNEQFF.

This clonotype was seen just once. The chain joins TRBV2 to TRBJ2-7; D may be TRBD2 (6 bases). Germline CDR1 SNHLY, CDR2 FYNNEI. The CDR3 consists of 15 residues. V dropped 5 bases and J dropped 3 bases, with 17 bases sitting between them. In nucleotides, the CDR3 is TGTGCCAGCAGTAGGGACTTTAGTATGGACTACGAGCAGTACTTC. Translated: CASSRDFSMDYEQYF. The full variable domain, with the rest looked up from reference TRBV2 and TRBJ2-7, is EPEVTQTPSHQVTQMGQEVILRCVPISNHLYFYWYRQILGQKVEFLVSFYNNEISEKSEIFDDQFSVERPDGSNFTLKIRSTKLEDSAMYFCASSRDFSMDYEQYFGPGTRLTVT.

The V call is TRBV13, the J call TRBJ2-1; 9 nucleotides align to TRBD2. V gave up 5 bases and J gave up 9 bases; unmatched junction bases: 11. Germline loops: CDR1 PRHDT, CDR2 FYEKMQ (reference sequence). CDR3 size: 15 residues. CDR3 in amino acids: CASSPERGGVGEQFF. The DNA of the CDR3 is TGTGCCAGCAGCCCTGAGCGCGGGGGGGTGGGTGAGCAGTTCTTC. The variable domain in full, with the rest retrieved from reference TRBV13 and TRBJ2-1, is AAGVIQSPRHLIKEKRETATLKCYPIPRHDTVYWYQQGPGQDPQFLISFYEKMQSDKGSIPDRFSAQQFSDYHSELNMSSLELGDSALYFCASSPERGGVGEQFFGPGTRLTVL.

This sequence joins TRBV20-1 and TRBJ1-6, with D hard to call. Germline values: CDR1 DFQATT, CDR2 SNEGSKA (reference sequence). The CDR3 extends over 14 amino acids. The ends were cut back, 6 bases at V and 0 bases at J, with 9 bases in the middle. The CDR3 loop reads CSAPLSSYNSPLHF. CDR3 DNA sequence: TGCAGTGCCCCGTTGAGCTCCTATAATTCACCCCTCCACTTT.

Regarding this clonotype: A far larger clone is just one base off, so this is likely a read error. The chain couples TRBV7-2 to TRBJ1-5; TRBD1 aligns across 11 bases. CDR1 SGHTA and CDR2 FQGNSA come from the germline V gene. This CDR3 has 15 amino acids. CDR3 residues: CASSLGTGGNQPQRF. The CDR3 DNA reads as TGTGCCAGCAGCTTAGGGACAGGGGGCAATCAGCCCCAGCGTTTT.

The chain combines TRBV27 with TRBJ2-6, with TRBD1 matching over 7 bases. The length of the CDR3 is 16 residues. V was pared by 5 bases and J by 0 bases, with 4 bases of the junction left unmatched. CDR1 is MNHEY and CDR2 is SMNVEV in the germline V gene (reference sequence). The CDR3 region has the DNA TGTGCCAGCAGTACAGGGGCTTACTCTGGGGCCAACGTCCTGACTTTC. Encoded protein: CASSTGAYSGANVLTF.

Here the CDR3 reads CASSLIRSEGYTF. The DNA of the CDR3 is TGTGCCAGCAGCCTAATCAGATCGGAGGGCTACACCTTC. This chain connects TRBV7-6 to TRBJ1-2; no reliable D call. Germline CDR1 and CDR2: SGHVS and FNYEAQ. The CDR3 spans 13 residues. Trimming took 5 bases from V and 8 from J, leaving 15 bases between them.

J is TRBJ1-5 and V is TRBV12-3 or TRBV12-4; D gene ambiguous. This CDR3 has 13 amino acids. V lost 6 bases to trimming and J lost 6 bases, with 12 bases between them. The CDR3 bases are TGTGCCAGCAGCCGCAGTCTCAGTCAGCCCCAGCATTTT. Protein: CASSRSLSQPQHF.

The chain is built from TRBV28 and TRBJ2-5, with 7 bases fitting TRBD1. The CDR3 is made up of 16 amino acids. The ends lost 3 bases at V and 2 bases at J; junction bases unmatched: 9. Looked up from germline, CDR1 is MDHEN and CDR2 is SYDVKM. The CDR3 region has the DNA TGTGCCAGCAGTTTTATGGGGACAGACCAACAAGAGACCCAGTACTTC. Translated, it gives CASSFMGTDQQETQYF.

CDR3 residues: CSAGETSALYEQYF. CDR3 DNA sequence: TGCAGTGCTGGGGAGACTAGCGCTCTTTACGAGCAGTACTTC. The genes are TRBV20-1 and TRBJ2-7, with 8 positions matching TRBD2. Per germline, CDR1 DFQATT and CDR2 SNEGSKA (reference sequence). The CDR3 is made up of 14 amino acids. The junction had 10 bases not matched to a gene; V was cut back by 5 bases and J by 4 bases.

The chain's CDR3 is CASSLIAPTGAQRPQHF. For the CDR3, the DNA is TGTGCCAGCAGCCTCATAGCCCCAACAGGCGCCCAGAGGCCCCAGCATTTT. The chain is built from TRBV4-2 and TRBJ1-5, with D possibly TRBD1 on 5 matching bases. The CDR3 runs to 17 residues. V was pared by 4 bases and J by 9 bases, with 25 bases between. Looked up from germline, CDR1 is LGHNA and CDR2 is YNFKEQ.

This rearrangement joins TRBV20-1 to TRBJ1-1, with D possibly matching TRBD1 (5 bases). The CDR3 spans 13 residues. V was cut by 5 bases and J by 4 bases, with 14 bases left in between. Germline-derived CDR1 and CDR2 are DFQATT and SNEGSKA (reference sequence). The CDR3 here is CSAPLAGFTEAFF. DNA of the CDR3: TGCAGTGCTCCTTTGGCAGGGTTCACTGAAGCTTTCTTT.

The J gene is TRBJ2-3, the V gene TRBV5-1; a weak D match, TRBD2 (5 bases). The V gene's germline CDR1 is SGHRS and CDR2 YFSETQ. V shed 4 bases and J shed 1 base, with 19 bases lying between them. The CDR3 loop spans 17 amino acids. CDR3 in amino acids: CASSPLGVVAGTDTQYF. CDR3 sequence (DNA): TGCGCCAGCAGCCCCCTCGGGGTGGTAGCAGGCACAGATACGCAGTATTTT.

The chain employs TRBV5-1 and TRBJ1-1; no reliable D call. V lost 6 bases and J lost 1, with 16 bases in between. The CDR3 length is 15 residues. Germline CDR1 and CDR2: SGHRS and YFSETQ. CDR3: CASKNERPQNTEAFF. The CDR3 nucleotides are TGCGCCAGCAAGAACGAGAGGCCCCAGAACACTGAAGCTTTCTTT.

This clonotype occurred a few times. This sequence joins TRBV25-1 and TRBJ2-3; tentatively, D is TRBD1 (6 bases). V was shortened by 5 bases and J by 2 bases, with 20 bases between the two germline ends. CDR1 is MGHDK and CDR2 is SYGVNS in the germline V gene. The CDR3 sequence is 17 residues long. The CDR3 loop is CASSPYGDTLPTDTQYF. The CDR3 nucleotides read TGTGCCAGCAGTCCCTACGGGGACACCCTACCCACAGATACGCAGTATTTT.

With regard to this clonotype: The junction does not match germline at one end; this may be a read error. The CDR3 DNA sequence: TGTGCCACCGGTGACGTGGAGTCTAGCACAGATACGCAGTATTTT. Encoded protein: CATGDVESSTDTQYF. The rearrangement joins TRBV24-1 to TRBJ2-3; D remains ambiguous. The CDR3 totals 15 residues. Germline assignment: CDR1 KGHDR and CDR2 SFDVKD.

This clonotype was recorded a few times. The J gene is TRBJ1-1, the V gene TRBV7-3, with TRBD1 matching 10 bases. The length of the CDR3 is 13 residues. Per germline, CDR1 SGHTA and CDR2 FQGTGA. With 4 bases clipped from V and 10 bases from J, the junction kept 6 bases outside the gene matches. In DNA form, the CDR3 reads TGTGCCAGCAGCTGGACAGGGGGTGGGGCAGCTTTCTTT. This sequence encodes CASSWTGGGAAFF. The entire variable domain, with the rest obtained from reference TRBV7-3 and TRBJ1-1, is as follows: GAGVSQTPSNKVTEKGKYVELRCDPISGHTALYWYRQSLGQGPEFLIYFQGTGAADDSGLPNDRFFAVRPEGSVSTLKIQRTERGDSAVYLCASSWTGGGAAFFGQGTRLTVV.

This clonotype turned up a few times. The chain employs TRBV27 and TRBJ2-2; a weak D match, TRBD1 (6 bases). Trimming removed 4 bases at V and 5 bases at J, with 17 bases between. Germline V CDR1 and CDR2: MNHEY, SMNVEV (reference sequence). The CDR3 has 16 amino acids. The CDR3 here is CASSYSTGVVTGELFF. In DNA form, the CDR3 reads TGTGCCAGCAGTTACTCGACAGGCGTGGTGACCGGGGAGCTGTTTTTT.